This TCR beta chain emerged from a study of long-term antiretroviral therapy in people with HIV. Findings and caveats of the study: HIV repertoires had narrower CDR3 length ranges than controls. Post-ART diversity increased but stayed below transplant donor controls.

Survey-level immunoSEQ v3.0 assays were run. TCRdb's copy holds only in-frame clones and misses some; the assay was immunoSEQ multiplex PCR. This table has about 24,000 clones, over 75% appearing once. The CDR3 extends over 13 amino acids. The germline CDR1 and CDR2 sequences are GTSNPN and SVGIG (reference sequence). The V end was cut by 4 bases, the J end by 6 bases, with 15 bases between. About this clone: Its cognate antigen is unknown.

The starting material was unsorted PBMCs, obtained 1.8 years before starting antiretroviral therapy. V is TRBV30 and J is TRBJ1-2, with D possibly TRBD1 on 6 matching bases. This clonotype originated in a woman aged 25 to 39 with HIV. In DNA form, the CDR3 reads TGTGCCTGGATGGGGGAACAGGGAAATGGCTACACCTTC. Its translation: CAWMGEQGNGYTF.